A single sample is the source of the 17 T cell receptor beta chains below, sequenced in a study of OX40 agonist ivuxolimab in advanced cancers. Receptors were amplified or captured by the immunoSEQ multiplex PCR assay. TCRdb provides this immuneACCESS table in a form limited to in-frame rearrangements. Some clones are lacking; in checked studies, under half of them reflect an unresolved V gene, and why the rest are absent is not known. Present in this sample are about 83,000 clones, roughly nine tenths of which were seen just once. The ten largest clones represent under 8.5% of the sample. The specimen was CD4+ or CD8+ T cells sorted from blood, collected in a trial of the OX40 agonist ivuxolimab. These receptors were taken from an adult with an advanced solid tumor such as melanoma, head and neck, liver or kidney cancer.

V gene TRBV13 combines with J gene TRBJ1-2; no clear D gene. The germline V gene has CDR1 PRHDT and CDR2 FYEKMQ (reference sequence). V was cut by 1 base and J by 4 bases, with 7 bases left in between. The CDR3 is made up of 13 amino acids. The CDR3 reads CASSLVSSYGYTF. The DNA for the CDR3 is TGTGCCAGCAGCTTAGTTTCTTCCTATGGCTACACCTTC.

The chain carries TRBV6-5 and TRBJ1-5, with a weak D call TRBD1 (5 bases). CDR1 and CDR2 from the germline V gene are MNHEY and SVGAGI. The CDR3 is made up of 14 amino acids. Trimming pared 5 bases from V and 3 bases from J, leaving 11 bases between. CDR3 nucleotides: TGTGCCAGCAGTGACCTGGACAACAATCAGCCCCAGCATTTT. Residues: CASSDLDNNQPQHF.

In its sample, this clone was seen once. The chain combines TRBV5-5 with TRBJ1-5, with a possible D match to TRBD1 (5 bases). The germline V and J ends were trimmed by 1 base and 4 bases, with 12 bases remaining between them. The germline V gene has CDR1 SGHKS and CDR2 YYEKEE (reference sequence). The CDR3 is 15 amino acids. CDR3 nucleotide sequence: TGTGCCAGCAGCTTGTTAGACGGGGGGAATCAGCCCCAGCATTTT. It encodes CASSLLDGGNQPQHF.

This chain joins TRBV6-5 and TRBJ1-2, with 12 nucleotides matching TRBD1. Germline CDR1 reads MNHEY; CDR2 reads SVGAGI. V lost 7 bases to trimming and J lost 9 bases; unmatched junction nucleotides: 9. The CDR3 runs to 14 residues. CDR3 sequence (DNA): TGTGCCAGCATAAAGGGACAGGGGGCGATAAGCTACACCTTC. This codes for CASIKGQGAISYTF.

J is TRBJ2-7 and V is TRBV28, with D possibly matching TRBD2 (6 bases). This CDR3 has 13 residues. V lost 3 bases and J 4 bases, leaving 10 bases between the germline ends. Germline V gene data show CDR1 as MDHEN and CDR2 as SYDVKM. DNA for the CDR3: TGTGCCAGCAGTTTCTCCGGGGGTTACGAGCAGTACTTC. Translation: CASSFSGGYEQYF.

This clone has a handful of counts. This rearrangement joins TRBV5-4 to TRBJ2-6; D is undetermined. Looked up from germline, CDR1 is SGHNT and CDR2 is YYREEE (reference sequence). V lost 0 bases and J 0 bases, leaving 13 bases between the germline ends. The CDR3 has 18 amino acids. The CDR3 spells CASSLALNLISGANVLTF. The CDR3, as DNA: TGTGCCAGCAGCTTGGCTCTCAACCTGATCTCTGGGGCCAACGTCCTGACTTTC.

The rearrangement links TRBV6-5 to TRBJ1-2; D is ambiguous. Germline values: CDR1 MNHEY, CDR2 SVGAGI. The CDR3 runs 13 residues. V was pared by 0 bases and J by 7 bases, with 9 bases between. The CDR3 DNA follows: TGTGCCAGCAGTTACTCGTCTGGATCTGGCTACACCTTC. It is translated as CASSYSSGSGYTF.

The J gene is TRBJ2-1, the V gene TRBV2; TRBD1 aligns across 8 bases. The germline V gene has CDR1 SNHLY and CDR2 FYNNEI. The junction had 8 bases not matched to a gene; V was cut back by 5 bases and J by 8 bases. This CDR3 contains 14 residues. CDR3 residues: CASSKRTGFDEQFF. The DNA of the CDR3 is TGTGCCAGCAGTAAAAGGACAGGGTTCGATGAGCAGTTCTTC.

In the case of this clone: The same CDR3 also results from other DNA sequences found in this sample. This rearrangement joins TRBV28 to TRBJ2-1, with D unresolved. From germline, CDR1 is MDHEN and CDR2 SYDVKM. The CDR3 totals 14 residues. V dropped 6 bases and J dropped 0 bases, with 9 bases sitting between them. CDR3: CASSRRSSYNEQFF. CDR3 nucleotide sequence: TGTGCCAGCAGCAGGCGGAGCTCCTACAATGAGCAGTTCTTC.

The chain joins TRBV11-3 to TRBJ2-1; D is possibly TRBD2 (7 bases). The germline gives CDR1 SGHNT, CDR2 YENEEA. Trimming stripped 5 bases from V and 9 bases from J, with 17 bases between. The CDR3 has 14 residues. The CDR3 DNA reads TGTGCCAGCAGCCCCCCTGGCGGGGGCGGTGAGCAGTTCTTC. Residues: CASSPPGGGGEQFF.

The gene calls are TRBV5-4 and TRBJ2-1; unclear D gene. Germline V CDR1 and CDR2: SGHNT, YYREEE (reference sequence). The CDR3 has 15 residues. Trimming shortened V by 1 base and J by 0 bases, and 8 bases separated the two germline ends. In DNA form, the CDR3 reads TGTGCCAGCAGCTTGTCGGTGAGCTCCTACAATGAGCAGTTCTTC. Translation: CASSLSVSSYNEQFF.

The rearrangement joins TRBV28 to TRBJ2-1; D is perhaps TRBD1 or TRBD2 (5 bases each). Trimming removed 4 bases from V and 3 bases from J, with 19 bases in between. CDR1 and CDR2 (germline): MDHEN, SYDVKM. The CDR3 is 17 amino acids. The CDR3 spells CASSSPGSREGYNEQFF. The CDR3 coding sequence is TGTGCCAGCAGTTCCCCTGGGAGCAGGGAAGGCTACAATGAGCAGTTCTTC.

V is TRBV7-8 and J is TRBJ2-7; D gene unclear. Germline CDR1 reads SGHVS; CDR2 reads FQNEAQ. Trimming removed 2 bases at V and 3 bases at J, with 11 bases between. This CDR3 region has 14 residues. The CDR3 protein is CASSLQDTYYEQYF. The CDR3 region has the DNA TGTGCCAGCAGCTTACAAGACACTTACTACGAGCAGTACTTC.

The chain carries TRBV28 and TRBJ2-2; tentatively, D is TRBD1 or TRBD2 (5 bases each). There are 16 residues in the CDR3. The V and J ends lost 6 bases and 5 bases respectively, with 19 bases between them. From germline, CDR1 is MDHEN and CDR2 SYDVKM. The CDR3 protein is CASSSAFEGPTGELFF. The CDR3 DNA follows: TGTGCCAGCAGCTCCGCATTCGAGGGACCAACCGGGGAGCTGTTTTTT.

V gene TRBV7-3 combines with J gene TRBJ1-1; the match to TRBD1 covers 7 bases. The CDR3 consists of 14 residues. Germline V gene sequence: CDR1 SGHTA, CDR2 FQGTGA. J lost 4 bases, V lost 2 bases, and 4 bases had no gene match. CDR3 loop: CASSLEAGGTEAFF. In DNA form, the CDR3 reads TGTGCCAGCAGCTTAGAAGCAGGGGGCACTGAAGCTTTCTTT.

This clone was recorded only once. The chain recombines TRBV6-5 with TRBJ1-3, with unresolved D. The germline V gene encodes CDR1 MNHEY and CDR2 SVGAGI. The CDR3 sequence is 14 residues long. The V end was cut by 7 bases, the J end by 0 bases, with 10 bases between. CDR3 region: CASKKRASGNTIYF. The CDR3 DNA is TGTGCCAGCAAAAAAAGGGCCTCTGGAAACACCATATATTTT.

The CDR3 DNA follows: TGTGCCAGCAGTTTAAATTCTGGGGGGGCTGAAGCTTTCTTT. It is translated as CASSLNSGGAEAFF. V usage is TRBV28 and J usage is TRBJ1-1; D is possibly TRBD1 (5 bases). This CDR3 has 14 amino acids. The V and J ends lost 2 bases and 6 bases respectively, with 13 bases between them. Per the germline V gene, CDR1 is MDHEN and CDR2 is SYDVKM. Variable domain in full (rest from reference TRBV28 and TRBJ1-1): DVKVTQSSRYLVKRTGEKVFLECVQDMDHENMFWYRQDPGLGLRLIYFSYDVKMKEKGDIPEGYSVSREKKERFSLILESASTNQTSMYLCASSLNSGGAEAFFGQGTRLTVV.